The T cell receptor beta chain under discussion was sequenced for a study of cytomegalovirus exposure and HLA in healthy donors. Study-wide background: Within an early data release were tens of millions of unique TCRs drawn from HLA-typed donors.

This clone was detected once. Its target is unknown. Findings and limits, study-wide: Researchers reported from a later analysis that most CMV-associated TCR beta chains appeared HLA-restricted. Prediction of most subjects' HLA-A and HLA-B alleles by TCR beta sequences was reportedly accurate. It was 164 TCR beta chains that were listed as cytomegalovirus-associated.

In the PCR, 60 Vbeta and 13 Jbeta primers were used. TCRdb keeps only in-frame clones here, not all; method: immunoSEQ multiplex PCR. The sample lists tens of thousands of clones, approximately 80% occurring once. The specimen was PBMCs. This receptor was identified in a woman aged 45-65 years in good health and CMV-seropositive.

CDR3 sequence reads: CASSQTAYTDTQYF. CDR3 DNA: TGTGCCAGCAGTCAGACAGCCTACACAGATACGCAGTATTTT. The chain carries TRBV11-2 and TRBJ2-3, with D possibly TRBD1 on 5 matching bases. The CDR3 is 14 residues long. Trimming took 6 bases from V and 2 from J, leaving 12 bases between them. Germline CDR1 SGHAT, CDR2 FQNNGV.